A selection of T cell receptor beta chains follows, all from one sample in a study of blood T cell repertoires in COVID-19. The data were produced by immunoSEQ multiplex PCR, yet TCRdb's version contains in-frame clones alone and is incomplete. The sample lists 100,000 to 150,000 clones; about 94% were seen once. The sequenced sample consisted of peripheral blood. These receptor sequences come from a man aged 45-60 years with COVID-19, enrolled during active disease. The CDR3 runs from the conserved cysteine through the conserved F or W.

j_call | v_call | cdr3_aa
TRBJ1-5 | TRBV6-2/TRBV6-3 | CASSWTGTNQPQHF
TRBJ2-3 | TRBV28 | CASSVASGSSNTQYF
TRBJ2-1 | TRBV4-2 | CASSQESPHEQFF
TRBJ1-1 | TRBV27 | CASSPVGGRTEAFF
TRBJ2-1 | TRBV4-1 | CASSPGQGAYNEQFF
TRBJ2-1 | TRBV7-8 | CASSRGGRNEQFF
TRBJ1-5 | TRBV6-5 | CASSEGASLPQHF
TRBJ2-7 | TRBV20-1 | CSASAGGIVPYF
TRBJ2-5 | TRBV21-1 | CASSKVLAGETQYF
TRBJ2-2 | TRBV7-3 | CASSPNQQGIGELFF
TRBJ1-1 | TRBV6-5 | CASIDYQGMNTEAFF
TRBJ2-5 | TRBV5-1 | CASSLGQETQYF
TRBJ1-3 | TRBV5-1 | CASSRDRSSGNTIYF
TRBJ2-3 | TRBV27 | CASSSFLLSSTDTQYF
TRBJ2-1 | TRBV9 | CASSPGTSIYNEQFF
TRBJ1-2 | TRBV19 | CASSPHPQTVYGYTF
TRBJ2-7 | TRBV7-2 | CASSPPGLAGGEQYF
TRBJ2-1 | TRBV4-1 | CASSQDPDRDYNEQFF
TRBJ2-7 | TRBV10-2 | CASRDLLAGRYEQYF
TRBJ1-2 | TRBV6-2/TRBV6-3 | CASSRGQGSGYTF
TRBJ2-3 | TRBV6-6 | CASSPGLRTDTQYF
TRBJ2-5 | TRBV28 | CASSLRETQYF
TRBJ2-5 | TRBV3-1/TRBV3-2 | CASRTTSGKETQYF
TRBJ2-1 | TRBV19 | CASSWGTAGDEQFF
TRBJ2-7 | TRBV19 | CASSPPGQGFYEQYF
TRBJ1-6 | TRBV5-1 | CASSSGQGASSNSPLHF
TRBJ2-5 | TRBV18 | CASSPPGGRIRETQYF
TRBJ2-1 | TRBV6-2/TRBV6-3 | CASSYSPWSSYNEQFF
TRBJ2-1 | TRBV3-1/TRBV3-2 | CASSQEGLAGVHEQFF
TRBJ2-2 | TRBV27 | CASSPLAGATGELFF
TRBJ1-2 | TRBV15 | CATSTRQGAEGYTF
TRBJ1-1 | TRBV6-5 | CASSGTGGRTEAFF
TRBJ2-7 | TRBV10-3 | CAISEGGSGYEQYF
TRBJ2-3 | TRBV28 | CASSPRTSADTDTQYF
TRBJ2-6 | TRBV25-1 | CASSEARGGSGANVLTF
TRBJ1-5 | TRBV6-2/TRBV6-3 | CASSPGGGNQPQHF
TRBJ1-5 | TRBV27 | CASGTGDYSNQPQHF
TRBJ2-7 | TRBV5-1 | CASRDGGGGYEQYF
TRBJ2-1 | TRBV3-1/TRBV3-2 | CASTLAGHNEQFF
TRBJ1-6 | TRBV7-9 | CASSLGESTDSPLHF
TRBJ2-1 | TRBV29-1 | CSVEVPSGRSRHEQFF
TRBJ1-5 | TRBV6-1 | CASREQPGTGGNQPQHF
TRBJ2-3 | TRBV29-1 | CSVVLRGTTSTDTQYF
TRBJ2-5 | TRBV10-1 | CASSAPPDREETQYF
TRBJ1-5 | TRBV7-8 | CASSLTGTVQGQPQHF
TRBJ1-3 | TRBV7-8 | CASSLVLASGNTIYF
TRBJ2-1 | TRBV7-3 | CASAPRAGYNEQFF
TRBJ2-7 | TRBV7-8 | CASSLPGVAYEQYF
TRBJ2-5 | TRBV5-1 | CASSHSGRAGQETQYF
TRBJ2-1 | TRBV10-2 | CASSESASGGREQFF
TRBJ2-3 | TRBV5-4 | CASSLGTGADTQYF
TRBJ1-2 | TRBV18 | CASSPPDRPYGYTF
TRBJ2-5 | TRBV3-1/TRBV3-2 | CASSLGLAGKTQYF
TRBJ1-1 | TRBV30 | CAWSAGNTEAFF
TRBJ2-3 | TRBV4-1 | CASSRGLAGGTSTDTQYF
TRBJ2-5 | TRBV19 | CASSITRSIQETQYF
TRBJ2-1 | TRBV7-9 | CASSQGLAGISYNEQFF
TRBJ2-4 | TRBV29-1 | CSVEVGARTGGNIQYF
TRBJ1-4 | TRBV6-6 | CASSYRQGNEKLFF